This TCR beta chain was sequenced during a study of blood T cell repertoires in COVID-19. Overall study context: Material from acute and convalescent COVID-19 was sourced from the United States, Italy and Spain. PBMCs, B-cell-depleted T cells, or T cells provided the cDNA or gDNA that made up the material.

Patients from Seattle were sampled longitudinally, starting during active infection. Trimming took 5 bases from V and 10 from J; bases not matched to a gene: 12. The CDR3 is 16 residues long. The germline V gene encodes CDR1 LNHDA and CDR2 SQIVND (reference sequence). The authors' processing: For nucleated cells, counts were estimated from reference gene primer amplification. Method: immunoSEQ multiplex PCR; TCRdb's copy keeps in-frame clones and lacks some. Clone size and V and J calls were adopted from that table, with D and trimming inferred from the DNA. The data show a few hundred thousand clones, about 90% seen once.

The J gene is TRBJ2-1, the V gene TRBV19; 12 nucleotides align to TRBD1. The TCR was taken from a woman in her 30s with COVID-19, enrolled during active disease. Sequenced material: peripheral blood. Here the CDR3 reads CASSHNRGQGAPEQFF. CDR3 DNA: TGTGCCAGTAGTCACAACCGGGGACAGGGGGCGCCGGAGCAGTTCTTC.